The sequence of this TCR beta chain was determined in a study of blood T cell repertoires in COVID-19. This CDR3 is built from 14 residues. The V and J ends lost 2 bases and 7 bases respectively, with 11 bases between them. The germline V gene has CDR1 MDHEN and CDR2 SYDVKM. Some clones are missing from TCRdb's copy, which holds only in-frame ones; the method was immunoSEQ multiplex PCR. The sample holds 200,000 to 300,000 clones, more than 85% seen once. Material for sequencing was peripheral blood. The TCR sequence derives from a person aged 18 to 35 with COVID-19, enrolled during active disease. This chain connects TRBV28 to TRBJ2-2, with D possibly matching TRBD2 (7 bases). CDR3 sequence reads: CASSLGGAIGELFF. The CDR3 nucleotides are TGTGCCAGCAGTTTAGGGGGGGCGATCGGGGAGCTGTTTTTT.